This entry lists 5 T cell receptor beta chains sequenced from one sample in a study of CD4 and CD8 cells across lung adenocarcinoma regions. One entry per CDR3 protein, called by TCRdb with MiXCR from the PCR reads. This table has about 25,000 distinct CDR3 sequences, 40% to 65% appearing once. Sequenced sample: CD4+ T cells from the center of a lung tumor. All receptors derive from a male donor with lung adenocarcinoma. The CD4 and CD8 labels of this study may be unreliable.

V is TRBV27 and J is TRBJ2-4; 8 bases are shared with TRBD2. In germline, CDR1 is MNHEY, CDR2 SMNVEV (reference sequence). The CDR3 has 16 residues. CDR3 coding DNA: TGTGTGAGCAGTGTAGCGGGGCTAGCCGCCAAAGATACGCAGTACTTC. Amino acid sequence: CVSSVAGLAAKDTQYF.

The V call is TRBV7-9, the J call TRBJ2-1, with 11 bases that match TRBD1. The DNA matches TRBJ2-5 better at its end, which makes the J call doubtful. The CDR3 consists of 17 residues. Germline V gives CDR1 SEHNR, CDR2 FQNEAQ (reference sequence). CDR3 region: CASSSPSRTGGFETQYF. In nucleotides, the CDR3 is TGTGCCAGCAGCTCACCTTCACGGACAGGGGGCTTCGAGACCCAGTACTTC.

This clonotype has more than one count but fewer than ten. J is TRBJ1-1 and V is TRBV6-1; TRBD1 matches at 10 bases. Germline CDR1 MNHNS, CDR2 SASEGT. Trimming at V came to 5 bases and at J to 4 bases, leaving 7 bases not matched to a gene. The length of the CDR3 is 15 residues. The CDR3 DNA is TGTGCCAGCAGTCATAGAGGACAGGGGGGCACTGAAGCTTTCTTT. The encoded protein is CASSHRGQGGTEAFF.

The CDR3 here is CASSESNGETQYF. CDR3 DNA sequence: TGTGCCAGCAGTGAATCAAATGGGGAGACCCAGTACTTC. This sequence joins TRBV25-1 and TRBJ2-5, with no clear D. Trimming removed 1 base at V and 5 bases at J, with 8 bases between. The CDR3 totals 13 residues. Germline V CDR1 and CDR2: MGHDK, SYGVNS.

This clonotype turned up a few times. The chain combines TRBV28 with TRBJ2-2; no firm D call. The CDR3 loop spans 15 amino acids. Germline-derived CDR1 and CDR2 are MDHEN and SYDVKM. Trimming removed 2 bases at V and 6 bases at J, with 13 bases between. The CDR3 DNA sequence: TGTGCCAGCAGTTTAGAGGTTGGTTTACCCGGGGAGCTGTTTTTT. Its protein is CASSLEVGLPGELFF.